The 6 T cell receptor beta chains given below trace back to one sample, sequenced in a study of T-cell reconstitution after alpha-beta-depleted transplantation in children. TCRbeta library construction was performed incorporating unique molecular identifiers. TCRdb itself ran the PCR reads through MiXCR, one entry per CDR3 protein. The sample records 350,000 to 500,000 distinct CDR3 sequences, about 45% being singletons. The material sequenced was PBMCs, taken before TCRalphabeta/CD19-depleted stem cell transplant. The source of these receptors is a girl aged 2-10 years with aplastic anemia, due to receive a stem cell transplant.

The chain has TRBV5-1 and TRBJ1-5; a weak D match, TRBD1 (5 bases). Germline V CDR1 and CDR2: SGHRS, YFSETQ. With 0 bases removed from V and 8 bases from J, the gap between germline ends came to 12 bases. This CDR3 region has 14 residues. The CDR3 nucleotides are TGCGCCAGCAGCTTGGAGGGCGTGGGGGAGCCCCAGCATTTT. Residues: CASSLEGVGEPQHF. The full variable domain, its missing parts supplied by reference TRBV5-1 and TRBJ1-5, is KAGVTQTPRYLIKTRGQQVTLSCSPISGHRSVSWYQQTPGQGLQFLFEYFSETQRNKGNFPGRFSGRQFSNSRSEMNVSTLELGDSALYLCASSLEGVGEPQHFGDGTRLSIL.

J is TRBJ2-1 and V is TRBV10-3; the match to TRBD2 covers 10 bases. The CDR3 has 14 amino acids. Looked up from germline, CDR1 is ENHRY and CDR2 is SYGVKD. V lost 6 bases to trimming and J lost 9 bases; unmatched junction nucleotides: 8. The DNA of the CDR3 is TGTGCCATCAGGGGAGGGACTAGCGTGATTGAGCAGTTCTTC. This gives the protein CAIRGGTSVIEQFF.

This chain links TRBV20-1 with TRBJ1-1, with TRBD1 identical over 7 bases. Trimming took 1 base from V and 11 from J; bases not matched to a gene: 7. In germline, CDR1 is DFQATT, CDR2 SNEGSKA (reference sequence). The CDR3 is made up of 12 amino acids. CDR3 DNA sequence: TGCAGTGCTAGAGCCGACAGGGCTGCGGCTTTCTTT. This encodes CSARADRAAAFF.

The genes are TRBV6-1 and TRBJ1-5, with a possible D match to TRBD1 (5 bases). V shed 1 base and J shed 4 bases, with 26 bases lying between them. The CDR3 spans 20 residues. The germline gives CDR1 MNHNS, CDR2 SASEGT. The CDR3 DNA is TGTGCCAGCAGTGAAGTCTACATCCCCCAGGGCGCATCCGGTAATCAGCCCCAGCATTTT. Protein sequence: CASSEVYIPQGASGNQPQHF.

The rearrangement uses TRBV27 and TRBJ2-7; TRBD2 agrees at 14 bases. The CDR3 extends over 16 amino acids. The V and J ends lost 5 bases and 3 bases, in that order; junction bases with no gene match: 6. Germline V gene lookup returns CDR1 MNHEY and CDR2 SMNVEV (reference sequence). The CDR3 nucleotides read TGTGCCAGCAGTCCCTCGGGACTAGCGGGGGACTACGAGCAGTACTTC. It encodes CASSPSGLAGDYEQYF.

This clonotype was seen a single time. Mismatch with germline at one junction end may stem from a read error. V and J are TRBV7-8 and TRBJ2-5; 15 nucleotides align to TRBD2. Germline values: CDR1 SGHVS, CDR2 FQNEAQ. This CDR3 comprises 16 residues. Written as DNA, the CDR3 is TGTGCCAGCAGATTAGGACTAGCGGGAGGGTCAGAGACCCAGTACTTC. Protein product: CASRLGLAGGSETQYF.